The 8 T cell receptor beta chains in this list originate from one sample, sequenced in a study of cytomegalovirus exposure and HLA in healthy donors. This PCR relied on a set of 60 Vbeta primers and 13 Jbeta primers. TCRdb's copy holds only in-frame clones and misses some; the assay was immunoSEQ multiplex PCR. The profile covers about 190,000 clones, with around 81% appearing a single time and 2% to 2.5% taken by the ten largest. Source material: PBMCs. These receptor sequences come from a woman aged 30 to 39 in good health and CMV-seronegative.

This clone was observed a single time. This chain joins TRBV11-2 and TRBJ2-3; D is perhaps TRBD1 (7 bases). The V gene lost 4 bases and the J gene lost 6 bases, with 17 bases spanning the gap. CDR1 is SGHAT and CDR2 is FQNNGV in the germline V gene. The CDR3 length is 15 residues. CDR3 amino acids: CASSWDRQGRDTQYF. The DNA for the CDR3 is TGTGCCAGCAGCTGGGACAGACAAGGGAGGGATACGCAGTATTTT.

The chain links TRBV29-1 to TRBJ2-2; 7 bases align to TRBD2. CDR1 and CDR2 (germline): SQVTM, ANQGSEA. The ends lost 6 bases at V and 4 bases at J; junction bases unmatched: 8. The CDR3 has 14 amino acids. The DNA of the CDR3 is TGCAGCGTCCAGCGGGGCGGGACCACCGGGGAGCTGTTTTTT. Protein sequence: CSVQRGGTTGELFF.

This clone was counted a few times. This chain connects TRBV7-9 to TRBJ1-1; D not resolved. The CDR3 has 14 residues. The V gene's germline CDR1 is SEHNR and CDR2 FQNEAQ (reference sequence). The ends were cut back, 7 bases at V and 1 base at J, with 13 bases in the middle. CDR3 residues: CASTLRAENTEAFF. In DNA, the CDR3 is TGTGCCAGCACCCTGAGGGCCGAGAACACTGAAGCTTTCTTT.

The chain has TRBV11-2 and TRBJ2-7; TRBD1 aligns across 7 bases. This CDR3 spans 15 amino acids. The V and J ends lost 5 bases and 3 bases, in that order; junction bases with no gene match: 10. CDR1 and CDR2 from the germline V gene are SGHAT and FQNNGV. The CDR3 spells CASSAATGRFYEQYF. The CDR3 region has the DNA TGTGCCAGCAGCGCGGCGACAGGGCGGTTCTACGAGCAGTACTTC. Full variable domain (outside the CDR3, taken from reference TRBV11-2 and TRBJ2-7): EAGVAQSPRYKIIEKRQSVAFWCNPISGHATLYWYQQILGQGPKLLIQFQNNGVVDDSQLPKDRFSAERLKGVDSTLKIQPAKLEDSAVYLCASSAATGRFYEQYFGPGTRLTVT.

This clone was recorded once. CDR3 nucleotide sequence: TGCGCCAGCCGAGCCGGACTTAATGAAGGTCGTGGAAGCAATCAGCCCCAGCATTTT. Translated, it gives CASRAGLNEGRGSNQPQHF. The chain combines TRBV10-2 with TRBJ1-5; D unresolved. There are 19 residues in the CDR3. The germline V and J ends were trimmed by 8 bases and 1 base, with 27 bases remaining between them. Germline assignment: CDR1 WSHSY and CDR2 SAAADI.

This rearrangement joins TRBV19 to TRBJ2-7, with a possible D match to TRBD1 (6 bases). Looked up from germline, CDR1 is LNHDA and CDR2 is SQIVND (reference sequence). Deletions cut 5 bases from V and 0 bases from J, with 14 bases between. The CDR3 runs to 15 residues. The CDR3 is CASSLGQQSSYEQYF. In DNA form, the CDR3 reads TGTGCCAGTAGTCTTGGACAGCAAAGCTCCTACGAGCAGTACTTC.

This rearrangement joins TRBV28 to TRBJ2-7; perhaps TRBD1 as D (6 bases). CDR1 MDHEN and CDR2 SYDVKM come from the germline V gene. The V end lost 2 bases, the J end lost 2 bases, and 22 bases lay between the germline ends. The CDR3 covers 18 residues. CDR3 coding DNA: TGTGCCAGCAGTTTAGTTGTCAGGGGTTCCGAGGAGGCCTACGAGCAGTACTTC. This translates into CASSLVVRGSEEAYEQYF.

The chain couples TRBV6-6 to TRBJ2-1, with a weak D call TRBD2 (5 bases). Germline CDR1 reads MNHNY; CDR2 reads SVGAGI (reference sequence). V lost 8 bases, J lost 9 bases, and 11 bases lay in between. This CDR3 comprises 11 residues. CDR3 protein: CASLSGSEQFF. Here the CDR3 DNA reads TGTGCCAGCTTGAGCGGAAGTGAGCAGTTCTTC.